The 21 T cell receptor beta chains below come from one sample, sequenced in a study of shared clonotypes between healthy human individuals. Measured with immunoSEQ multiplex PCR; TCRdb has only the in-frame clones, and not every one. The repertoire holds about 490,000 clones, with about 82% as singletons. Specimen: PBMCs. The source of these receptors is a woman between 40 and 55 years old in good health. Some clones in this sample may be carry-over from other donors' samples.

This rearrangement joins TRBV29-1 to TRBJ2-1; possibly TRBD2 for D (6 bases). In germline, CDR1 is SQVTM, CDR2 ANQGSEA. V gave up 4 bases and J gave up 2 bases, with 15 bases separating them. The CDR3 contains 15 residues. The CDR3 here is CSVVPGGVTYNEQFF. CDR3 bases: TGCAGCGTTGTCCCCGGCGGGGTTACCTACAATGAGCAGTTCTTC.

The chain carries TRBV27 and TRBJ2-7; 10 bases are shared with TRBD2. With 4 bases clipped from V and 4 bases from J, the junction kept 10 bases outside the gene matches. CDR1 is MNHEY and CDR2 is SMNVEV in the germline V gene (reference sequence). This CDR3 is 16 amino acids long. In DNA form, the CDR3 reads TGTGCCAGCAGTTGGTTTGCAGCGGGAGGGAAGTACGAGCAGTACTTC. Amino acids: CASSWFAAGGKYEQYF.

The chain uses TRBV6-5 and TRBJ1-1, with no clear D. The CDR3 covers 12 residues. V was cut by 10 bases and J by 5 bases, with 14 bases left in between. CDR1 is MNHEY, CDR2 SVGAGI, per germline. The DNA for the CDR3 is TGTGCCACCTCTCTAAGCCGGACTGAAGCTTTCTTT. It translates to CATSLSRTEAFF.

The chain recombines TRBV18 with TRBJ2-1; D possibly uses TRBD1 or TRBD2 (5 bases each). The CDR3 runs 13 residues. V dropped 6 bases and J dropped 7 bases, with 13 bases sitting between them. Germline V gives CDR1 KGHSH, CDR2 LQKENI. DNA of the CDR3: TGTGCCAGCTCGCTCAGCAGGGAGAATGAGCAGTTCTTC. Its translation is CASSLSRENEQFF.

This chain connects TRBV19 to TRBJ2-3, with a weak D call TRBD2 (5 bases). Trimming shortened V by 5 bases and J by 6 bases, and 12 bases separated the two germline ends. CDR3 length: 13 residues. The germline CDR1 and CDR2 sequences are LNHDA and SQIVND (reference sequence). The CDR3 reads CASSRAPGDTQYF. The CDR3 region has the DNA TGTGCCAGTAGTCGCGCGCCGGGGGATACGCAGTATTTT. Supplemented by reference TRBV19 and TRBJ2-3, the full variable domain reads DGGITQSPKYLFRKEGQNVTLSCEQNLNHDAMYWYRQDPGQGLRLIYYSQIVNDFQKGDIAEGYSVSREKKESFPLTVTSAQKNPTAFYLCASSRAPGDTQYFGPGTRLTVL.

The chain recombines TRBV5-6 with TRBJ2-1; D is possibly TRBD1 or TRBD2 (5 bases each). Germline CDR1 reads SGHDT; CDR2 reads YYEEEE. This CDR3 has 12 amino acids. V was clipped by 7 bases and J by 5 bases, with 10 bases between them. Here the CDR3 reads CASFGGNNEQFF. The DNA of the CDR3 is TGTGCCAGCTTTGGGGGAAACAATGAGCAGTTCTTC. Using reference TRBV5-6 and TRBJ2-1 for the parts outside the CDR3, the full variable domain is DAGVTQSPTHLIKTRGQQVTLRCSPKSGHDTVSWYQQALGQGPQFIFQYYEEEERQRGNFPDRFSGHQFPNYSSELNVNALLLGDSALYLCASFGGNNEQFFGPGTRLTVL.

The chain links TRBV28 to TRBJ2-7; 7 nucleotides align to TRBD2. The V segment lost 7 bases and the J segment 4 bases; nucleotides outside the gene matches: 13. The CDR3 runs 15 residues. The germline gives CDR1 MDHEN, CDR2 SYDVKM. CDR3 protein: CASNPGGTTPYEQYF. CDR3 nucleotides: TGTGCCAGCAACCCAGGCGGGACTACACCTTACGAGCAGTACTTC.

The chain uses TRBV2 and TRBJ1-1; 8 bases align to TRBD1. The CDR3 is 14 residues long. Germline loops: CDR1 SNHLY, CDR2 FYNNEI. J was trimmed by 5 bases and V by 2 bases; bases with no gene match: 4. CDR3 nucleotide sequence: TGTGCCAGCAGTGAAATAACAGGGGGAACTGAAGCTTTCTTT. It translates to CASSEITGGTEAFF.

This clone has a handful of counts. The chain carries TRBV10-3 and TRBJ2-7; 13 bases line up with TRBD2. Unmatched junction bases numbered 4, after V lost 6 bases and J lost 2 bases. The CDR3 totals 15 residues. The V gene's germline CDR1 is ENHRY and CDR2 SYGVKD. DNA for the CDR3: TGTGCCATCAGGGGGACTAGCGGGAAGCCCTACGAGCAGTACTTC. Translation gives CAIRGTSGKPYEQYF.

Of note for this clone: The sample holds other DNA sequences that translate to the same CDR3. The J gene is TRBJ2-5, the V gene TRBV18; a possible D gene is TRBD2 (6 bases). V dropped 3 bases and J dropped 4 bases, with 6 bases sitting between them. Germline V lookup: CDR1 KGHSH, CDR2 LQKENI. This CDR3 has 12 amino acids. CDR3 loop: CASSPGGETQYF. CDR3 DNA sequence: TGTGCCAGCTCACCGGGGGGAGAGACCCAGTACTTC.

This clone was found many times. This chain uses TRBV28 with TRBJ1-1; D possibly corresponds to TRBD1 (5 bases). From germline, CDR1 is MDHEN and CDR2 SYDVKM. V was trimmed by 6 bases and J by 0 bases, leaving 8 bases between them. The CDR3 is 13 residues long. The CDR3 loop is CASRGVMNTEAFF. Here the CDR3 DNA reads TGTGCCAGCAGAGGGGTGATGAACACTGAAGCTTTCTTT.

This clone was seen only a few times. This rearrangement joins TRBV19 to TRBJ1-5; D unclear. The V and J ends lost 1 base and 6 bases respectively, with 4 bases between them. The CDR3 runs to 12 residues. Germline V CDR1 and CDR2: LNHDA, SQIVND (reference sequence). CDR3 sequence (DNA): TGTGCCAGTAGTATAGCCCCTCAGCCCCAGCATTTT. Encoded protein: CASSIAPQPQHF.

Remarks on this clone: A far larger clone is one nucleotide away, so this likely arose from a read error. The CDR3 carries no conserved terminal phenylalanine or tryptophan, so it likely arises from a read error. The rearrangement joins TRBV30 to TRBJ1-2; D not resolved. This CDR3 has 11 amino acids. Germline V gives CDR1 GTSNPN, CDR2 SVGIG (reference sequence). V lost 4 bases, J lost 4 bases, and 7 bases lay in between. The CDR3 bases are TGTGCCTGGACGGGGTTCTATGGCTACACCTCC. Its protein is CAWTGFYGYTS.

The rearrangement uses TRBV30 and TRBJ1-5; D remains unclear. With 0 bases removed from V and 2 bases from J, the gap between germline ends came to 8 bases. The CDR3 length is 14 residues. Looked up from germline, CDR1 is GTSNPN and CDR2 is SVGIG (reference sequence). CDR3 sequence (DNA): TGTGCCTGGAGTGTACCGGCGGGCAATCAGCCCCAGCATTTT. Translating gives CAWSVPAGNQPQHF.

The CDR3 region has the DNA TGTGCCACCCGACAGGGGCGGTCAACTTTTAATGAGCAGTTCTTC. Translated: CATRQGRSTFNEQFF. This chain joins TRBV2 and TRBJ2-1; 8 bases are a match to TRBD1. V gave up 10 bases and J gave up 7 bases; unmatched junction bases: 15. Germline values: CDR1 SNHLY, CDR2 FYNNEI. CDR3 size: 15 residues.

This clone was detected many times. The J gene is TRBJ1-1, the V gene TRBV4-3; D not resolved. The CDR3 is 14 residues long. Per germline, CDR1 LGHNA and CDR2 YSLEER. Between the trimmed V and J ends, which lost 4 bases and 0 bases, there was a span of 9 bases. The CDR3 region has the DNA TGCGCCAGCAGCCGGCACCGCATGAACACTGAAGCTTTCTTT. This encodes CASSRHRMNTEAFF.

This chain connects TRBV4-1 to TRBJ2-1, with 14 bases matching TRBD2. This CDR3 spans 18 amino acids. CDR1 MGHRA and CDR2 YSYEKL come from the germline V gene. Trimming at V came to 2 bases and at J to 0 bases, leaving 3 bases not matched to a gene. The DNA of the CDR3 is TGCGCCAGCAGCCAAAGGACTAGCGGGGGGTACTCCTACAATGAGCAGTTCTTC. Translated, it gives CASSQRTSGGYSYNEQFF.

The J gene is TRBJ1-5, the V gene TRBV2, with D possibly matching TRBD1 (5 bases). Trimming removed 6 bases at V and 6 bases at J, with 15 bases between. The CDR3 length is 14 residues. Germline V CDR1 and CDR2: SNHLY, FYNNEI. The CDR3 loop reads CASSVTDTSQPQHF. The CDR3 DNA is TGTGCCAGCAGCGTGACAGATACTTCTCAGCCCCAGCATTTT.

The V gene is TRBV20-1, the J gene TRBJ2-5; D remains unclear. V shed 6 bases and J shed 4 bases, with 9 bases lying between them. The germline V gene encodes CDR1 DFQATT and CDR2 SNEGSKA (reference sequence). There are 11 residues in the CDR3. The CDR3 loop reads CSAYFPETQYF. In nucleotides, the CDR3 is TGCAGTGCATACTTTCCAGAGACCCAGTACTTC.

For this clone: This specimen includes other DNA sequences encoding the same CDR3. The rearrangement links TRBV19 to TRBJ2-3; TRBD2 aligns across 7 bases. Trimming at V came to 3 bases and at J to 6 bases, leaving 0 bases not matched to a gene. There are 12 residues in the CDR3. Per the germline V gene, CDR1 is LNHDA and CDR2 is SQIVND (reference sequence). The CDR3 DNA follows: TGTGCCAGTAGTATCGGGGGGGATACGCAGTATTTT. This codes for CASSIGGDTQYF.

V gene TRBV7-8 combines with J gene TRBJ2-7; D uncertain. The ends were cut back, 4 bases at V and 6 bases at J, with 10 bases in the middle. Per germline, CDR1 SGHVS and CDR2 FQNEAQ. The CDR3 sequence is 12 residues long. The chain's CDR3 is CASSSVLGEQYF. CDR3 nucleotides: TGTGCCAGCAGCTCAGTCCTAGGCGAGCAGTACTTC.